Listed below are T cell receptor beta chains from one sample, sequenced in a study of T cell responses to AZD1222 COVID-19 vaccine. TCRdb keeps only in-frame clones here, not all; method: immunoSEQ multiplex PCR. The data contain more than 110,000 clones, 75% to 95% of them seen just once; the ten biggest clones take up 3.4%. This specimen consisted of peripheral blood, obtained on day 0 of AZD1222 vaccination. The origin of the receptors is an adult in good health. Each CDR3 is given with its conserved first and last residue. A D gene is named only where the DNA matches it firmly.

CDR3 protein,CDR3 length,D gene,J gene,V gene
CASSLGVGGNTDTQYF,16,TRBD2,TRBJ2-3,TRBV7-2
CASSQDWWDSQMFYEQYF,18,TRBD1,TRBJ2-7,TRBV14
CASGFAPVQPQHF,13,-,TRBJ1-5,TRBV12-5
CASSLAAVSGANVLTF,16,-,TRBJ2-6,TRBV5-1
CAWSSGLFTGELFF,14,-,TRBJ2-2,TRBV30
CASSPRRRTPNYGYTF,16,-,TRBJ1-2,TRBV5-4
CASSEAGNSNQPQHF,15,-,TRBJ1-5,TRBV6-1
CASSPGGGYYEQYF,14,TRBD1,TRBJ2-7,TRBV18
CATSRRLAGYNEQFF,15,TRBD2,TRBJ2-1,TRBV15
CASSVVTTGNNEQFF,15,-,TRBJ2-1,TRBV9
CASSFRETQYF,11,-,TRBJ2-5,TRBV9
CASSLEGPTAYGYTF,15,-,TRBJ1-2,TRBV7-2
CASNRQGGTEAFF,13,TRBD1,TRBJ1-1,TRBV5-5
CASSWGLAGAYEQYF,15,TRBD2,TRBJ2-7,TRBV5-1
CASSSGTGGVETQYF,15,TRBD1,TRBJ2-5,TRBV5-4
CASSIFGTSVSEQYF,15,TRBD2,TRBJ2-7,TRBV11-2
CASGRGLWSPLHF,13,-,TRBJ1-6,TRBV6-5
CSVKLSGSSNYTF,13,-,TRBJ1-2,TRBV29-1
CASPLAGGLDTQYF,14,TRBD2,TRBJ2-3,TRBV2
CASSRLGHEQFF,12,-,TRBJ2-1,TRBV5-4
CASSYSSLLDTQYF,14,-,TRBJ2-3,TRBV6-2/TRBV6-3
CASSEGPYNEQFF,13,-,TRBJ2-1,TRBV6-5
CASSPSGDYSNQPQHF,16,-,TRBJ1-5,TRBV18
CASSPTGRVDPRFF,14,-,TRBJ2-1,TRBV5-4
CATSRDRQGNRRGEKLFF,18,TRBD1,TRBJ1-4,TRBV15
CASSLQGGGTDTQYF,15,TRBD1,TRBJ2-3,TRBV2
CASSEVSGNTIYF,13,-,TRBJ1-3,TRBV6-1
CASSIEGEQFF,11,-,TRBJ2-1,TRBV5-8
CASSLVGPIPGGPSYEQYF,19,TRBD1,TRBJ2-7,TRBV7-3
CASSQEWTGGGEAFF,15,TRBD1,TRBJ1-1,TRBV4-3
CASSLDVAKNIQYF,14,-,TRBJ2-4,TRBV7-9
CAISPGLAATDTQYF,15,TRBD2,TRBJ2-3,TRBV10-3
CASSLEEELFF,11,-,TRBJ2-2,TRBV12-3/TRBV12-4
CASSTRRLAGGRKGSTDTQYF,21,TRBD2,TRBJ2-3,TRBV2
CASSLLAGGPGSYNEQFF,18,TRBD2,TRBJ2-1,TRBV5-6
CATSRDKGTYNEQFF,15,-,TRBJ2-1,TRBV15
CASSLHRGTQPQHF,14,-,TRBJ1-5,TRBV7-3